This entry lists 9 T cell receptor beta chains sequenced from one sample in a study of blood T cells in healthy people across ages. Through a sample-barcoded 5' primer and a J-beta primer mix, a second PCR was run for roughly 6 to 11 cycles. TCRdb re-called the 5' RACE reads with MiXCR, one entry per CDR3 protein. The profile covers around 800,000 distinct CDR3 sequences, with more than 35% appearing a single time and 15% to 20% taken by the ten largest. Source material: blood. These receptors originate from an elderly man in good health.

The gene calls are TRBV5-8 and TRBJ2-3; 12 bases fit TRBD2. There are 16 residues in the CDR3. Per germline, CDR1 SGHTS and CDR2 YDEGEE. V dropped 5 bases and J dropped 1; count of bases not matched to a gene: 5. The CDR3 loop reads CASRWSSGRGTDTQYF. Here the CDR3 DNA reads TGTGCCAGCAGGTGGTCTAGCGGGAGGGGCACAGATACGCAGTATTTT.

This clonotype turned up a few times. The CDR3 here is CASRSSGRALDTQYF. The CDR3 DNA sequence: TGTGCCAGCAGGAGTAGCGGGAGGGCCTTAGATACGCAGTATTTT. V and J are TRBV6-1 and TRBJ2-3; 11 bases are a match to TRBD2. Germline V gene sequence: CDR1 MNHNS, CDR2 SASEGT. V was clipped by 6 bases and J by 5 bases; unmatched bases: 7. The CDR3 has 15 residues.

This clonotype was recorded a few times. The rearrangement links TRBV6-6 to TRBJ2-2, with D tentatively TRBD1 (6 bases). This CDR3 has 14 amino acids. Germline lookup yields CDR1 MNHNY and CDR2 SVGAGI (reference sequence). V was pared by 8 bases and J by 4 bases, with 14 bases between. The CDR3 loop reads CASREQGGTGELFF. As DNA, the CDR3 is TGTGCCAGCCGGGAACAGGGTGGCACCGGGGAGCTGTTTTTT.

This clonotype was counted ten times or more. This chain uses TRBV20-1 with TRBJ2-7; TRBD2 aligns across 7 bases. The CDR3 is 13 residues long. Germline V gene data show CDR1 as DFQATT and CDR2 as SNEGSKA (reference sequence). V was clipped by 1 base and J by 3 bases; unmatched bases: 3. CDR3 sequence reads: CSARGGSLYEQYF. The CDR3 DNA is TGCAGTGCTAGAGGCGGGAGTCTCTACGAGCAGTACTTC.

Notes on this clonotype: This clone may be a read error of a much larger clone one base away. V and J are TRBV12-3 or TRBV12-4 and TRBJ1-2; D is perhaps TRBD1 (5 bases). Trimming took 6 bases from V and 3 from J, leaving 8 bases between them. This CDR3 comprises 12 residues. DNA of the CDR3: TGTGCCAGCAGGAAAGGGGACTATGGCTACACCTTC. Translation: CASRKGDYGYTF.

The chain carries TRBV5-1 and TRBJ1-6; weak D call: TRBD1 (6 bases). V gave up 1 base and J gave up 8 bases, with 13 bases separating them. Germline CDR1 is SGHRS and CDR2 is YFSETQ. This CDR3 is built from 15 residues. CDR3 in amino acids: CASSLFRGGYSPLHF. CDR3 nucleotide sequence: TGCGCCAGCAGCTTGTTCAGGGGTGGTTATTCACCCCTCCACTTT. Full variable domain (outside the CDR3, taken from reference TRBV5-1 and TRBJ1-6): KAGVTQTPRYLIKTRGQQVTLSCSPISGHRSVSWYQQTPGQGLQFLFEYFSETQRNKGNFPGRFSGRQFSNSRSEMNVSTLELGDSALYLCASSLFRGGYSPLHFGNGTRLTVT.

This clonotype was detected only a few times. The rearrangement joins TRBV20-1 to TRBJ2-7; 7 nucleotides match TRBD1. V lost 5 bases and J lost 3; bases outside the gene matches: 10. This CDR3 comprises 14 residues. CDR1 is DFQATT and CDR2 is SNEGSKA in the germline V gene (reference sequence). CDR3 amino acids: CSAHRGTFGYEQYF. The DNA of the CDR3 is TGCAGTGCTCACAGGGGCACCTTCGGCTACGAGCAGTACTTC.

This chain joins TRBV4-3 and TRBJ2-1, with D possibly being TRBD2 (6 bases). Trimming left V 5 bases short and J 13 bases short, with 21 bases between. Germline lookup yields CDR1 LGHNA and CDR2 YSLEER. The CDR3 is 14 amino acids. For the CDR3, the DNA is TGCGCCAGCAGCTTTGCCCACCCGGGGGAGACCCAGTTCTTC. Its protein product is CASSFAHPGETQFF.

The chain has TRBV24-1 and TRBJ1-5; D ambiguous. From germline, CDR1 is KGHDR and CDR2 SFDVKD. Trimming pared 3 bases from V and 5 bases from J, leaving 4 bases between. The CDR3 runs 12 residues. CDR3 protein: CATSDEDQPQHF. The CDR3 DNA sequence: TGTGCCACCAGTGATGAAGATCAGCCCCAGCATTTT.